A single sample is the source of the 14 T cell receptor beta chains below, sequenced in a study of identical twins (dated by TCRdb to the mid-2010s). Library construction relied on 5' RACE. The reads were generated on an Illumina HiSeq 2000. TCRdb redid the processing of the public reads, applying fastp at Q25 and MiXCR, and retained in-frame beta chains. Identical CDR3 proteins give one entry, which carries the most common genes and DNA. The sample table holds about 330,000 distinct CDR3 sequences, of which 9% to 15% were seen once. Together, the top ten hold just over 7% of the sample. These data were likewise used in another study, on yellow fever vaccine responses in identical twins.

Sequences were obtained from CD8+ T cells sorted from blood. The receptors stem from a woman in her late teens or twenties in good health.

CDR3 amino acids: CASTRGEATYEQYF. The CDR3 coding sequence is TGTGCCAGCACCCGCGGGGAGGCGACCTACGAGCAGTACTTC. The chain uses TRBV9 and TRBJ2-7, with D perhaps matching TRBD2 (6 bases). The V gene's germline CDR1 is SGDLS and CDR2 YYNGEE. The CDR3 is 14 residues long. Deletions cut 6 bases from V and 2 bases from J, with 15 bases between.

Here the CDR3 DNA reads TGTGCCAGCAGCTTTCCTGGGCCCCAAGAGACCCAGTACTTC. This codes for CASSFPGPQETQYF. The V gene is TRBV7-9, the J gene TRBJ2-5; D gene ambiguous. Germline CDR1 and CDR2: SEHNR and FQNEAQ (reference sequence). The V and J ends lost 3 bases and 1 base respectively, with 9 bases between them. The CDR3 loop spans 14 amino acids.

This clonotype has ten or more counts. The chain recombines TRBV12-3 or TRBV12-4 with TRBJ2-1; D call uncertain. The germline V and J ends were trimmed by 6 bases and 7 bases, with 10 bases remaining between them. The CDR3 has 12 amino acids. The DNA for the CDR3 is TGTGCCAGCAGCCCCGATCGAAATGAGCAGTTCTTC. This translates into CASSPDRNEQFF.

The table lists this clonotype with many counts. The rearrangement links TRBV28 to TRBJ2-5; D is uncertain. This CDR3 has 16 residues. V was clipped by 1 base and J by 2 bases, with 14 bases between them. CDR1 MDHEN and CDR2 SYDVKM come from the germline V gene. CDR3 sequence: CASSLFLPEQQETQYF. The DNA for the CDR3 is TGTGCCAGCAGTTTATTTCTCCCAGAGCAACAAGAGACCCAGTACTTC.

The rearrangement uses TRBV5-1 and TRBJ2-5; maybe TRBD2 (5 bases). From germline, CDR1 is SGHRS and CDR2 YFSETQ. Between the trimmed V and J ends, which lost 0 bases and 4 bases, there was a span of 22 bases. The length of the CDR3 is 18 residues. Here the CDR3 reads CASSLAAGRRRLAETQYF. CDR3 nucleotides: TGCGCCAGCAGCTTGGCCGCGGGCCGACGGAGGTTAGCAGAGACCCAGTACTTC. Full variable domain (rest looked up from reference TRBV5-1 and TRBJ2-5): KAGVTQTPRYLIKTRGQQVTLSCSPISGHRSVSWYQQTPGQGLQFLFEYFSETQRNKGNFPGRFSGRQFSNSRSEMNVSTLELGDSALYLCASSLAAGRRRLAETQYFGPGTRLLVL.

This clonotype was picked up a small number of times. The chain links TRBV28 to TRBJ1-6; D is possibly TRBD1 (6 bases). The CDR3 contains 17 residues. V lost 3 bases, J lost 0 bases, and 12 bases lay in between. The germline V gene encodes CDR1 MDHEN and CDR2 SYDVKM. Written as DNA, the CDR3 is TGTGCCAGCAGTTTGACAGGACCTAGCTCCTATAATTCACCCCTCCACTTT. Protein sequence: CASSLTGPSSYNSPLHF.

This clonotype has only a few counts. V gene TRBV4-1 combines with J gene TRBJ1-1, with D maybe TRBD1 (5 bases). The CDR3 has 17 amino acids. CDR1 and CDR2 (germline): MGHRA, YSYEKL. V lost 0 bases, J lost 3 bases, and 17 bases lay in between. CDR3 bases: TGCGCCAGCAGCCAAGAATACGGGGGGGTAGGTCACACTGAAGCTTTCTTT. Translated, it gives CASSQEYGGVGHTEAFF.

V gene TRBV6-2 or TRBV6-3 combines with J gene TRBJ2-1; D may be TRBD2 (5 bases). This CDR3 has 14 amino acids. CDR1 is MNHEY and CDR2 is SVGEGT in the germline V gene. V was pared by 5 bases and J by 2 bases, with 10 bases between. CDR3 loop: CASSPGEPYNEQFF. The CDR3 region has the DNA TGTGCCAGCAGTCCCGGGGAACCCTACAATGAGCAGTTCTTC.

This chain connects TRBV5-1 to TRBJ2-1, with D maybe TRBD2 (6 bases). The V and J ends lost 0 bases and 9 bases respectively, with 13 bases between them. CDR1 is SGHRS, CDR2 YFSETQ, per germline. CDR3 size: 14 residues. This CDR3 is CASSLEVVGGEQFF. The CDR3 DNA is TGCGCCAGCAGCTTGGAGGTTGTGGGGGGTGAGCAGTTCTTC. The variable domain in full, completed from reference TRBV5-1 and TRBJ2-1, reads KAGVTQTPRYLIKTRGQQVTLSCSPISGHRSVSWYQQTPGQGLQFLFEYFSETQRNKGNFPGRFSGRQFSNSRSEMNVSTLELGDSALYLCASSLEVVGGEQFFGPGTRLTVL.

This chain links TRBV5-1 with TRBJ2-7, with D perhaps TRBD1 (6 bases). Germline V gene lookup returns CDR1 SGHRS and CDR2 YFSETQ. The CDR3 contains 15 residues. V dropped 2 bases and J dropped 3 bases, with 15 bases sitting between them. CDR3 in DNA: TGCGCCAGCAGCTTCCTCCCGACAGGAGACTACGAGCAGTACGTC. Translated: CASSFLPTGDYEQYV.

The chain has TRBV5-1 and TRBJ2-3, with 14 bases fitting TRBD2. The CDR3 sequence is 19 residues long. V was pared by 0 bases and J by 5 bases, with 11 bases of the junction left unmatched. From germline, CDR1 is SGHRS and CDR2 YFSETQ. CDR3 sequence reads: CASSLDALTSGRAEDTQYF. DNA of the CDR3: TGCGCCAGCAGCTTGGATGCATTGACTAGCGGGAGGGCGGAAGATACGCAGTATTTT.

This chain uses TRBV27 with TRBJ2-7; 13 bases agree with TRBD2. Germline V gene sequence: CDR1 MNHEY, CDR2 SMNVEV (reference sequence). The CDR3 is 13 amino acids. V was clipped by 5 bases and J by 8 bases; unmatched bases: 3. The CDR3 is CASSRGLAGKQYF. The CDR3 DNA is TGTGCCAGCAGTAGGGGACTAGCGGGAAAGCAGTACTTC.

The V gene is TRBV9, the J gene TRBJ2-3, with 8 positions matching TRBD2. With 1 base clipped from V and 5 bases from J, the junction kept 3 bases outside the gene matches. Per germline, CDR1 SGDLS and CDR2 YYNGEE. CDR3 length: 14 residues. The CDR3 sequence is CASSVRLAGDTQYF. The CDR3, as DNA: TGTGCCAGCAGCGTAAGGCTAGCGGGAGATACGCAGTATTTT. The complete variable domain, with remaining parts taken from reference TRBV9 and TRBJ2-3, reads DSGVTQTPKHLITATGQRVTLRCSPRSGDLSVYWYQQSLDQGLQFLIQYYNGEERAKGNILERFSAQQFPDLHSELNLSSLELGDSALYFCASSVRLAGDTQYFGPGTRLTVL.

At least ten counts were recorded for this clonotype. The chain employs TRBV12-3 or TRBV12-4 and TRBJ2-1; TRBD1 aligns across 9 bases. V gave up 5 bases and J gave up 3 bases; unmatched junction bases: 5. This CDR3 region has 15 residues. DNA of the CDR3: TGTGCCAGCAGTCCGCCGGGACAGGGCTACAATGAGCAGTTCTTC. Its protein is CASSPPGQGYNEQFF.